This passage covers 19 T cell receptor beta chains from one sample sequenced in a study of blood T cell repertoires in COVID-19. Sequenced by immunoSEQ multiplex PCR; TCRdb stores in-frame clones only, minus some. This table holds some 130,000 clones, about 89% found once. The source material was peripheral blood. The receptor source for this set is a man aged 55 to 70 with COVID-19, enrolled during active disease.

The genes are TRBV6-1 and TRBJ1-2; 9 bases fit TRBD1. Germline V gene data show CDR1 as MNHNS and CDR2 as SASEGT. V lost 3 bases to trimming and J lost 6 bases; unmatched junction nucleotides: 8. This CDR3 contains 15 residues. In nucleotides, the CDR3 is TGTGCCAGCAGTGACGGACAGGGGAAAAGAAATGGCTACACCTTC. Its protein is CASSDGQGKRNGYTF.

This rearrangement joins TRBV7-3 to TRBJ1-2, with 7 bases identical to TRBD1. Germline assignment: CDR1 SGHTA and CDR2 FQGTGA. V lost 5 bases, J lost 3 bases, and 9 bases stayed unmatched. The CDR3 extends over 15 amino acids. The CDR3 region has the DNA TGTGCCAGCAGCCCCAATGACAGGGTCGACTATGGCTACACCTTC. Its protein product is CASSPNDRVDYGYTF.

The chain has TRBV7-3 and TRBJ2-1; TRBD2 might be the D (6 bases). V was clipped by 3 bases and J by 5 bases, with 11 bases between them. The CDR3 totals 14 residues. The germline V gene has CDR1 SGHTA and CDR2 FQGTGA. CDR3 DNA sequence: TGTGCCAGCAGCTTCGGCGGAGGGGACAATGAGCAGTTCTTC. Translation: CASSFGGGDNEQFF.

This clone was picked up one time. This chain connects TRBV4-3 to TRBJ1-1, with unresolved D. Deletions cut 3 bases from V and 11 bases from J, with 16 bases between. CDR3 length: 13 residues. Germline-derived CDR1 and CDR2 are LGHNA and YSLEER. CDR3: CASSQAFALKAFF. CDR3 coding DNA: TGCGCCAGCAGCCAGGCGTTTGCACTAAAGGCTTTCTTT.

The chain joins TRBV27 to TRBJ1-1; no reliable D call. V was clipped by 7 bases and J by 5 bases, with 17 bases between them. Germline-derived CDR1 and CDR2 are MNHEY and SMNVEV (reference sequence). The CDR3 contains 14 residues. DNA for the CDR3: TGTGCCAGCAAATTCGCGGGTGAGGTGACTGAAGCTTTCTTT. Translation: CASKFAGEVTEAFF.

This chain's CDR3 is CASSIWGQGSDEQFF. The CDR3, as DNA: TGTGCCAGTAGTATTTGGGGACAGGGGTCGGATGAGCAGTTCTTC. The rearrangement links TRBV19 to TRBJ2-1; 10 bases match TRBD1. Per the germline V gene, CDR1 is LNHDA and CDR2 is SQIVND (reference sequence). The V segment lost 3 bases and the J segment 8 bases; nucleotides outside the gene matches: 7. The CDR3 contains 15 residues.

The chain employs TRBV24-1 and TRBJ2-1; D perhaps matches TRBD1 (6 bases). Germline V gene lookup returns CDR1 KGHDR and CDR2 SFDVKD. Trimming shortened V by 4 bases and J by 7 bases, and 10 bases separated the two germline ends. This CDR3 has 13 amino acids. The CDR3 sequence: CATSDPGQNEQFF. The CDR3 DNA follows: TGTGCCACCAGTGACCCCGGACAGAATGAGCAGTTCTTC.

The chain employs TRBV7-2 and TRBJ2-3; D unclear. The CDR3 length is 14 residues. In germline, CDR1 is SGHTA, CDR2 FQGNSA. Trimming shortened V by 3 bases and J by 0 bases, and 7 bases separated the two germline ends. The CDR3: CASSLMASTDTQYF. CDR3 coding DNA: TGTGCCAGCAGCTTGATGGCTAGCACAGATACGCAGTATTTT. The full variable domain, with the rest looked up from reference TRBV7-2 and TRBJ2-3, is GAGVSQSPSNKVTEKGKDVELRCDPISGHTALYWYRQSLGQGLEFLIYFQGNSAPDKSGLPSDRFSAERTGGSVSTLTIQRTQQEDSAVYLCASSLMASTDTQYFGPGTRLTVL.

The chain is built from TRBV19 and TRBJ2-2; no clear D gene. CDR1 and CDR2 (germline): LNHDA, SQIVND (reference sequence). Trimming shortened V by 6 bases and J by 1 base, and 12 bases separated the two germline ends. The CDR3 runs 15 residues. CDR3 in amino acids: CASRPDMRNTGELFF. In DNA form, the CDR3 reads TGTGCCAGTAGGCCAGACATGCGGAACACCGGGGAGCTGTTTTTT.

The V call is TRBV2, the J call TRBJ1-5; 8 bases fit TRBD1. V was clipped by 1 base and J by 5 bases; unmatched bases: 10. Germline V lookup: CDR1 SNHLY, CDR2 FYNNEI. The CDR3 loop spans 17 amino acids. CDR3 DNA sequence: TGTGCCAGCAGTGAAGGACAGGGGATTTTGGCGGATCAGCCCCAGCATTTT. Translating gives CASSEGQGILADQPQHF.

The chain links TRBV5-1 to TRBJ1-2; 7 positions match TRBD1. Germline V gene data show CDR1 as SGHRS and CDR2 as YFSETQ. V trimming: 2 bases; J trimming: 7 bases; junction bases outside the gene matches: 8. This CDR3 has 14 amino acids. In DNA form, the CDR3 reads TGCGCCAGCAGCTTTGACAGGGAAATCGGTGGCTACACCTTC. This codes for CASSFDREIGGYTF.

The chain joins TRBV28 to TRBJ1-1, with D maybe TRBD1 (5 bases). V was clipped by 7 bases and J by 5 bases, with 20 bases between them. This CDR3 spans 15 amino acids. The germline V gene encodes CDR1 MDHEN and CDR2 SYDVKM. The CDR3 DNA sequence: TGTGCCAGCATTCCCCGGTTGGGGCTGGAGACTGAAGCTTTCTTT. This encodes CASIPRLGLETEAFF.

The chain joins TRBV7-2 to TRBJ1-6; D ambiguous. CDR3 length equals 14 residues. Germline lookup yields CDR1 SGHTA and CDR2 FQGNSA. Trimming cost V 5 bases and J 7 bases, with 12 bases left between them. CDR3 nucleotides: TGTGCCAGCAGCACGCGACGGGAAAATTCACCCCTCCACTTT. As protein: CASSTRRENSPLHF.

This chain joins TRBV21-1 and TRBJ2-6; the table's D gene call, TRBD1, was not cross checked with the DNA. TRBV21-1 is a pseudogene segment. The CDR3 is made up of 21 amino acids. This CDR3 is CASSFEGASGLSDSGANVLTF. CDR3 bases: TGTGCCAGCAGCTTCGAGGGGGCATCGGGCCTTAGCGACTCTGGGGCCAACGTCCTGACTTTC.

The chain carries TRBV7-9 and TRBJ1-6; 10 bases agree with TRBD1. J lost 10 bases, V lost 0 bases, and 3 bases had no gene match. Germline-derived CDR1 and CDR2 are SEHNR and FQNEAQ (reference sequence). CDR3 length: 15 amino acids. CDR3 DNA: TGTGCCAGCAGCTTAGCAGGGACAGGGGCATCACCCCTCCACTTT. This encodes CASSLAGTGASPLHF.

The rearrangement links TRBV12-5 to TRBJ2-1; D ambiguous. Looked up from germline, CDR1 is LGHNT and CDR2 is FRNRAP. This CDR3 region has 11 residues. The V gene lost 8 bases and the J gene lost 5 bases, with 7 bases spanning the gap. In nucleotides, the CDR3 is TGTGCTAGTTCAGTAAACAATGAGCAGTTCTTC. Protein: CASSVNNEQFF.

The gene calls are TRBV7-8 and TRBJ1-1, with D tentatively TRBD1 (5 bases). Germline lookup yields CDR1 SGHVS and CDR2 FQNEAQ. The CDR3 has 13 residues. V was shortened by 2 bases and J by 9 bases, with 13 bases between the two germline ends. The CDR3 coding sequence is TGTGCCAGCAGCTTACAGGGAAACAGGAAAGCTTTCTTT. It specifies CASSLQGNRKAFF.

This chain connects TRBV6-5 to TRBJ1-1; D ambiguous. V lost 6 bases to trimming and J lost 3 bases, with 17 bases between them. The CDR3 consists of 15 residues. From germline, CDR1 is MNHEY and CDR2 SVGAGI. CDR3 DNA sequence: TGTGCCAGCAGCCCCCGGCGGATCGAGGACACTGAAGCTTTCTTT. This gives the protein CASSPRRIEDTEAFF.

V is TRBV19 and J is TRBJ2-1; perhaps TRBD2 as D (6 bases). CDR3 size: 14 residues. From germline, CDR1 is LNHDA and CDR2 SQIVND (reference sequence). V dropped 3 bases and J dropped 9 bases, with 15 bases sitting between them. In DNA form, the CDR3 reads TGTGCCAGTAGTATGAGGCTAGCGAGCGGTGAGCAGTTCTTC. This encodes CASSMRLASGEQFF.